This TCR beta chain was retrieved from a study of blood T cell repertoires in COVID-19. Sequencing used immunoSEQ multiplex PCR; TCRdb keeps in-frame clones, though not all of them. Of roughly 250,000 clones detected, about 87% appear once; the ten largest clones hold 2.6%. This clone was observed a single time. Specimen: PBMCs or T cells enriched from blood (not recorded which). This TCR was recovered from a woman aged 25 to 45 with acute COVID-19.

CDR3 residues: CSVGSVGQGQAFF. The CDR3 DNA is TGCAGCGTTGGAAGCGTGGGACAGGGCCAAGCTTTCTTT. V gene TRBV29-1 combines with J gene TRBJ1-1, with TRBD1 identical over 9 bases. The CDR3 covers 13 residues. With 4 bases clipped from V and 9 bases from J, the junction kept 9 bases outside the gene matches. Germline CDR1 reads SQVTM; CDR2 reads ANQGSEA.